This note documents a single T cell receptor (beta chain) sequence. Its specific antigen is unknown. Per-base quality was not reported, and no clone a single base away is much larger than it. In the prospective study, participants were 18 to 89 years old, resided in 24 geographic areas of the United States, and were enrolled through a virtual design. To assign participants to cohorts, the prospective study relied on clinical history that participants themselves reported in a screening survey and a study questionnaire. Mobile phlebotomists in the prospective study collected whole blood, serum and a nasopharyngeal or oropharyngeal swab from every participant. Over a roughly two-month period, participants in the prospective study had the option of providing additional blood draws and questionnaires. Blood samples from the prospective study were shipped frozen or at room temperature prior to DNA extraction.

This sample is part of a study of blood T cell repertoires in COVID-19 (dated by TCRdb to the early 2020s). Background on the whole study: Samples covering the acute and convalescent phases of COVID-19 were provided by collaborators in the United States, Italy and Spain. The prospective study material was composed of cDNA or gDNA derived from T cells, B-cell-depleted T cells, or PBMCs. Deeply sampled blood TCRbeta repertoires from subjects exposed to, actively infected with, or recovered from COVID-19 were included in the dataset. The repertoires were released in a freely available public database intended as a resource for research on the immune response to SARS-CoV-2. Samples were obtained from the ongoing ImmuneRACE study (first 160 participants) and from about 1,300 subjects provided by 6 global collaborators. Nearly every sample came with metadata listing a de-identified subject ID, COVID-19 status, age in years and sex. Where HLA class I and class II types were available, the types were taken from metadata supplied by the sample provider, not from assay-based typing. What the authors observed across the whole study: Clinical and demographic metadata were provided uncurated, with the amount varying by source and participant.

TCRbeta CDR3 regions were amplified from genomic DNA by means of the immunoSEQ Assay, a bias-controlled multiplex PCR. Per the authors' processing: The number of nucleated cells in each sample was estimated by amplification of reference gene primers within the assay. To quantify the absolute abundance of each unique TCRbeta CDR3 rearrangement, sequence reads were collapsed and filtered. Productive Simpson clonality was computed per sample as the square root of Simpson's diversity index over productive rearrangements. Here the immuneACCESS table is served through TCRdb, limited to in-frame sequences with V and J called. Missing clones are a known gap in these copies; in checked studies unresolved V genes cover under half, and the rest lacks a known reason. V and J calls and clone size are as listed in that table; D and trimming were resolved from the DNA. The sample table contains around 230,000 clones; only one count was recorded for about nine tenths of them. The top ten clones comprise 10% to 13% of the sample.

The germline V gene (reference sequence) gives CDR1 as LNHDA and CDR2 as SQIVND. Cut back by 1 base and 4 bases, the V and J ends lie 16 bases apart. Taken from cysteine to phenylalanine, the CDR3 has 16 residues. Of all the DNA, just the CDR3 is kept, 48 bases in frame from base 1. This receptor was identified in a man between 18 and 35 years old with acute COVID-19. The rearrangement joined TRBV19 to TRBJ1-2; TRBD1 is a weak D gene call, 6 bases matching. Sequencing was performed on PBMCs or T cells enriched from blood (not recorded which). DNA sequence: TGTGCCAGTAGTATAGTAGGCCCTACGGACAGCTATGGCTACACCTTC. Its protein reads: CASSIVGPTDSYGYTF.